These 2 T cell receptor beta chains came from one sample sequenced in a study of blood T cell repertoires in COVID-19. Assay used: immunoSEQ multiplex PCR; TCRdb lists only in-frame clones, some missing. This table has roughly 280,000 clones, about 86% appearing once. Specimen: peripheral blood. The receptors stem from a man in his thirties or forties with active or convalescent COVID-19.

The chain uses TRBV4-3 and TRBJ2-2, with a tentative D call TRBD2 (5 bases). V lost 1 base, J lost 4 bases, and 10 bases lay in between. The CDR3 has 15 residues. Germline V gene lookup returns CDR1 LGHNA and CDR2 YSLEER. The CDR3 region is CASSQGNAGTGELFF. The CDR3 coding sequence is TGCGCCAGCAGCCAAGGGAACGCGGGCACCGGGGAGCTGTTTTTT.

V and J are TRBV4-3 and TRBJ2-1; possible D gene TRBD2, 6 bases. The germline V gene has CDR1 LGHNA and CDR2 YSLEER. The ends were cut back, 0 bases at V and 4 bases at J, with 10 bases in the middle. The CDR3 has 15 residues. CDR3 in amino acids: CASSQEVGGYNEQFF. In DNA, the CDR3 is TGCGCCAGCAGCCAAGAGGTTGGAGGGTACAATGAGCAGTTCTTC.